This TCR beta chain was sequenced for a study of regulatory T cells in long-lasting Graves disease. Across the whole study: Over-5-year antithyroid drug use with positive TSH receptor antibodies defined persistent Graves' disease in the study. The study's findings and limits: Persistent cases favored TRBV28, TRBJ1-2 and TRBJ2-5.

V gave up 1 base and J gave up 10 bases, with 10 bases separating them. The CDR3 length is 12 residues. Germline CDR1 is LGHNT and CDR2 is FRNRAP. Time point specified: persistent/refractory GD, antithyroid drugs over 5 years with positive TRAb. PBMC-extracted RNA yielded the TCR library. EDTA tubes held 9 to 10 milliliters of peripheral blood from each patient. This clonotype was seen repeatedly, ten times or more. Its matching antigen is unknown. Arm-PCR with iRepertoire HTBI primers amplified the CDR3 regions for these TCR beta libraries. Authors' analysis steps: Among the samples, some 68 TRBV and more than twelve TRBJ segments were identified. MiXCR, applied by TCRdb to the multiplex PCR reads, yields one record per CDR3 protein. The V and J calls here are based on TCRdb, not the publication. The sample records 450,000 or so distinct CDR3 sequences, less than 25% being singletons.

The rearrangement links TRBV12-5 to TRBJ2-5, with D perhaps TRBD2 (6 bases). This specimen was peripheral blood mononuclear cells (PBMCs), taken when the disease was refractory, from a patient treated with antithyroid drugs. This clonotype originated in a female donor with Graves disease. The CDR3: CASGLGLGGQYF. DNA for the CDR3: TGTGCTAGTGGTTTGGGTTTGGGGGGCCAGTACTTC.